The 26 T cell receptor beta chains below all came from one sample that was sequenced in a study of post-analysis software for immune sequencing data. Whole-study results and caveats: Patients had higher frequencies than controls of about five TRBV segments, including TRBV5-6, TRBV5-1 and TRBV20-1.

Their cognate antigens are unknown. Every TCR beta cDNA library bore unique molecular identifiers. Using its own MiXCR run on the PCR reads, TCRdb lists one record per CDR3 protein. The sample has about 770,000 distinct CDR3 sequences, roughly 46% seen once; the top ten hold 4.9%. The sequencing sample was made of blood. The source is a girl aged 10-17 years with multiple sclerosis.

The chain is built from TRBV6-6 and TRBJ2-7; TRBD1 is a possible D gene (6 bases). The CDR3 spans 14 residues. The ends were cut back, 6 bases at V and 4 bases at J, with 16 bases in the middle. The germline CDR1 and CDR2 sequences are MNHNY and SVGAGI (reference sequence). The CDR3 loop reads CASRQGPSEYEQYF. The CDR3 coding sequence is TGTGCCAGCAGACAGGGTCCCTCAGAGTACGAGCAGTACTTC.

The rearrangement uses TRBV5-1 and TRBJ2-6; D is unclear. V was cut by 4 bases and J by 1 base, with 6 bases left in between. The CDR3 covers 14 residues. CDR1 and CDR2 from the germline V gene are SGHRS and YFSETQ. CDR3 region: CASSAASGANVLTF. The CDR3 coding sequence is TGCGCCAGCAGCGCCGCGTCTGGGGCCAACGTCCTGACTTTC.

This chain uses TRBV21-1 with TRBJ1-5; the listed D gene, TRBD1, was not tested against the DNA. TRBV21-1 is a recognized pseudogene. The CDR3 covers 16 residues. DNA for the CDR3: TGTGCCAGCAGCAAAGCCGTGGGCAGGGCTGTTCAGCCCCAGCATTTT. Translated, it gives CASSKAVGRAVQPQHF.

The chain employs TRBV6-5 and TRBJ2-1; D is perhaps TRBD1 (5 bases). This CDR3 is 19 amino acids long. The V gene lost 2 bases and the J gene lost 3 bases, with 23 bases spanning the gap. Germline V CDR1 and CDR2: MNHEY, SVGAGI. CDR3 sequence (DNA): TGTGCCAGCAGTTACCGTACCCCACGGGCCCAGGGTTTCTACAATGAGCAGTTCTTC. Protein product: CASSYRTPRAQGFYNEQFF.

This clonotype was seen only a few times. The V and J genes are TRBV6-5 and TRBJ2-7; TRBD1 agrees at 7 bases. V lost 4 bases and J lost 2; bases outside the gene matches: 8. CDR1 and CDR2 from the germline V gene are MNHEY and SVGAGI. CDR3 length: 15 amino acids. The CDR3 loop is CASSSLTGATYEQYF. Here the CDR3 DNA reads TGTGCCAGCAGTTCACTAACAGGGGCCACCTACGAGCAGTACTTC.

V usage is TRBV30 and J usage is TRBJ2-1; 7 bases match TRBD2. Looked up from germline, CDR1 is GTSNPN and CDR2 is SVGIG (reference sequence). The CDR3 extends over 16 amino acids. Germline trimming cut 4 bases from V and 4 bases from J; bases unmatched to any gene: 13. DNA for the CDR3: TGTGCCTGGATCGTCGACGGGGCCGGGAGGTACAATGAGCAGTTCTTC. Protein: CAWIVDGAGRYNEQFF. The whole variable domain, filled in from reference TRBV30 and TRBJ2-1, reads SQTIHQWPATLVQPVGSPLSLECTVEGTSNPNLYWYRQAAGRGLQLLFYSVGIGQISSEVPQNLSASRPQDRQFILSSKKLLLSDSGFYLCAWIVDGAGRYNEQFFGPGTRLTVL.

The table lists this clonotype with a few counts. The rearrangement joins TRBV5-1 to TRBJ2-3; no clear D. CDR1 SGHRS and CDR2 YFSETQ come from the germline V gene. The ends were cut back, 5 bases at V and 1 base at J, with 8 bases in the middle. This CDR3 comprises 13 residues. The CDR3 DNA is TGCGCCAGCAGGTTCTCGGGCACAGATACGCAGTATTTT. Its translation: CASRFSGTDTQYF.

This clonotype was counted a few times. V usage is TRBV28 and J usage is TRBJ2-1; maybe TRBD2 (7 bases). Germline V CDR1 and CDR2: MDHEN, SYDVKM. V lost 10 bases and J lost 5, with 18 bases in between. The CDR3 contains 14 residues. CDR3 residues: CATKGGLKNNEQFF. CDR3 DNA sequence: TGTGCCACCAAGGGGGGACTAAAAAACAATGAGCAGTTCTTC.

The V and J genes are TRBV19 and TRBJ1-4, with D possibly TRBD1 on 5 matching bases. This CDR3 contains 15 residues. CDR1 is LNHDA and CDR2 is SQIVND in the germline V gene (reference sequence). V was cut by 3 bases and J by 0 bases, with 8 bases left in between. CDR3 loop: CASSIDSSTNEKLFF. CDR3 nucleotides: TGTGCCAGTAGTATCGACAGCTCAACTAATGAAAAACTGTTTTTT.

A remark on this clonotype: A much larger clone lies a single base off, so this may be a read error. Here the CDR3 reads CASRGGGADTQFF. For the CDR3, the DNA is TGTGCCAGCAGAGGAGGGGGCGCAGATACGCAGTTTTTT. This chain joins TRBV28 and TRBJ2-3, with D perhaps TRBD1 (7 bases). Germline CDR1 and CDR2: MDHEN and SYDVKM. The CDR3 totals 13 residues.

This clonotype was counted only a few times. The V call is TRBV5-6, the J call TRBJ1-2, with a tentative D call TRBD1 (5 bases). Germline lookup yields CDR1 SGHDT and CDR2 YYEEEE. V lost 4 bases and J lost 3, with 13 bases in between. The CDR3 is made up of 14 amino acids. CDR3: CASSPDSGYYGYTF. For the CDR3, the DNA is TGTGCCAGCAGCCCAGACAGCGGTTACTATGGCTACACCTTC. Filled out from reference TRBV5-6 and TRBJ1-2, the complete variable domain reads DAGVTQSPTHLIKTRGQQVTLRCSPKSGHDTVSWYQQALGQGPQFIFQYYEEEERQRGNFPDRFSGHQFPNYSSELNVNALLLGDSALYLCASSPDSGYYGYTFGSGTRLTVV.

V and J are TRBV6-5 and TRBJ2-5; no reliable D call. Germline V gene lookup returns CDR1 MNHEY and CDR2 SVGAGI. The germline V and J ends were trimmed by 2 bases and 0 bases, with 19 bases remaining between them. This CDR3 spans 18 amino acids. CDR3 nucleotide sequence: TGTGCCAGCAGTTACGGGTACGGCCCCAACTCTGACCAAGAGACCCAGTACTTC. As protein: CASSYGYGPNSDQETQYF.

The chain is built from TRBV12-3 or TRBV12-4 and TRBJ2-2; D is ambiguous. This CDR3 has 15 residues. V was shortened by 0 bases and J by 0 bases, with 5 bases between the two germline ends. CDR3 nucleotides: TGTGCCAGCAGTTTAGCGGGGACGAACACCGGGGAGCTGTTTTTT. Translating gives CASSLAGTNTGELFF.

This clonotype was detected only a few times. This chain joins TRBV10-3 and TRBJ2-7; no definite D call. The DNA end is more similar to TRBJ2-5, so the J call may be wrong. The CDR3 has 13 residues. Germline V lookup: CDR1 ENHRY, CDR2 SYGVKD. CDR3 sequence: CAISDNKWETQYF. As DNA, the CDR3 is TGTGCCATCAGTGACAACAAGTGGGAGACCCAGTACTTC.

This chain links TRBV18 with TRBJ2-3; perhaps TRBD1 as D (5 bases). The germline CDR1 and CDR2 sequences are KGHSH and LQKENI. The V end was cut by 1 base, the J end by 0 bases, with 11 bases between. This CDR3 has 16 amino acids. In DNA form, the CDR3 reads TGTGCCAGCTCACCACTTCCGCAGGGAAGCACAGATACGCAGTATTTT. Residues: CASSPLPQGSTDTQYF.

This chain joins TRBV27 and TRBJ1-4; 9 bases are shared with TRBD1. V shed 6 bases, J shed 5 bases, and the junction held 7 bases outside the gene matches. The CDR3 length is 15 residues. CDR1 is MNHEY and CDR2 is SMNVEV in the germline V gene (reference sequence). This CDR3 reads CASSRWTGENEKLFF. DNA for the CDR3: TGTGCCAGCAGCCGTTGGACAGGGGAGAATGAAAAACTGTTTTTT.

In its sample, this clonotype was seen a few times. The chain joins TRBV20-1 to TRBJ2-1, with TRBD2 matching 9 bases. The CDR3 contains 16 residues. The V gene's germline CDR1 is DFQATT and CDR2 SNEGSKA (reference sequence). After removal of 6 bases from V and 4 bases from J, the junction contained 13 bases not matched to a gene. The CDR3 region is CSAPRGGAGHYNEQFF. The CDR3 region has the DNA TGCAGTGCCCCCCGCGGGGGGGCCGGCCATTACAATGAGCAGTTCTTC.

V gene TRBV20-1 combines with J gene TRBJ2-1; D is unclear. The CDR3 runs to 15 residues. V lost 0 bases and J 0 bases, leaving 9 bases between the germline ends. The germline gives CDR1 DFQATT, CDR2 SNEGSKA (reference sequence). DNA of the CDR3: TGCAGTGCTAGAGATAGGGCTAGCTCCTACAATGAGCAGTTCTTC. Translation gives CSARDRASSYNEQFF.

With respect to this clonotype: An end of the junction does not agree with germline; a read error may underlie this. J is TRBJ2-3 and V is TRBV12-3 or TRBV12-4, with 8 bases identical to TRBD2. The CDR3 has 16 residues. CDR3 loop: CASSLSLSGTGDAQYF. CDR3 nucleotides: TGTGCCAGCAGTTTAAGCCTTAGCGGGACGGGAGATGCGCAGTATTTT.

This clonotype was seen more than once but under ten times. The chain is built from TRBV5-6 and TRBJ2-7, with TRBD2 identical over 13 bases. This CDR3 comprises 14 residues. Trimming took 5 bases from V and 4 from J; bases not matched to a gene: 3. The V gene's germline CDR1 is SGHDT and CDR2 YYEEEE. CDR3 nucleotides: TGTGCCAGCAGTAAACTAGCGGGAGGGTACGAGCAGTACTTC. Its protein product is CASSKLAGGYEQYF.

The chain joins TRBV7-2 to TRBJ2-7, with 7 positions matching TRBD2. The J segment lost 0 bases and the V segment lost 4 bases, leaving 6 bases of the junction unmatched. Per germline, CDR1 SGHTA and CDR2 FQGNSA. The CDR3 length is 15 residues. This CDR3 reads CASSYRAGSSYEQYF. The CDR3 nucleotides are TGTGCCAGCAGCTACCGAGCGGGGAGCTCCTACGAGCAGTACTTC.

This clonotype was counted between two and nine times. CDR3 nucleotides: TGCGCCAGCAGCCAACTACGGGACACCTCCTACGAGCAGTACTTC. This encodes CASSQLRDTSYEQYF. The V and J genes are TRBV4-3 and TRBJ2-7, with D tentatively TRBD1 (6 bases). V was clipped by 2 bases and J by 0 bases, with 11 bases between them. This CDR3 has 15 residues. CDR1 is LGHNA and CDR2 is YSLEER in the germline V gene.

This clonotype turned up a few times. The rearrangement joins TRBV29-1 to TRBJ2-3, with TRBD2 matching 9 bases. V trimming: 6 bases; J trimming: 4 bases; junction bases outside the gene matches: 8. Germline V lookup: CDR1 SQVTM, CDR2 ANQGSEA. This CDR3 comprises 14 residues. Here the CDR3 reads CSVTGLAVSDTQYF. As DNA, the CDR3 is TGCAGCGTCACGGGACTAGCTGTCTCAGATACGCAGTATTTT.

V usage is TRBV5-1 and J usage is TRBJ2-7; 7 bases map to TRBD2. The CDR3 contains 15 residues. The germline V gene encodes CDR1 SGHRS and CDR2 YFSETQ. V shed 0 bases and J 4 bases; nucleotides not matched to a gene: 7. The CDR3 nucleotides read TGCGCCAGCAGCTTGGAATCGGGTAGCGGGTACGAGCAGTACTTC. This codes for CASSLESGSGYEQYF.

J is TRBJ1-1 and V is TRBV20-1, with TRBD1 as a possible D gene (6 bases). The CDR3 totals 15 residues. Germline loops: CDR1 DFQATT, CDR2 SNEGSKA (reference sequence). The V gene lost 0 bases and the J gene lost 4 bases, with 15 bases spanning the gap. CDR3 amino acids: CSARERLQGRTEAFF. The CDR3 region has the DNA TGCAGTGCTAGAGAGCGCCTACAGGGTCGCACTGAAGCTTTCTTT.

V gene TRBV7-9 combines with J gene TRBJ1-2, with D perhaps TRBD1 (5 bases). Trimming shortened V by 5 bases and J by 7 bases, and 20 bases separated the two germline ends. The germline V gene encodes CDR1 SEHNR and CDR2 FQNEAQ (reference sequence). This CDR3 region has 15 residues. The CDR3 protein is CASSPGSDRRGGYTF. In DNA, the CDR3 is TGTGCCAGCAGCCCGGGAAGTGACCGGAGGGGTGGCTACACCTTC.